Below, 14 T cell receptor beta chains from the same sample are listed, as sequenced in a study of T cells in Graves' hyperthyroidism and ophthalmopathy. TCR beta CDR3 regions were amplified from RNA. HTBI primers drove first-round RT-PCR of the TCR CDR3. In TCRdb, the multiplex PCR reads were re-called with MiXCR into one record per CDR3 protein. The table records nearly 750,000 distinct CDR3 sequences, around a third of them present only once. Sequenced input: blood. These TCRs come from a woman aged 40 to 50 with Graves' hyperthyroidism.

This clonotype was seen at least ten times. The rearrangement links TRBV7-9 to TRBJ2-2; the D is unclear. Germline assignment: CDR1 SEHNR and CDR2 FQNEAQ (reference sequence). The CDR3 runs to 13 residues. Trimming left V 2 bases short and J 9 bases short, with 10 bases between. CDR3 region: CASSLRPMRELFF. The DNA for the CDR3 is TGTGCCAGCAGCTTAAGGCCTATGAGGGAGCTGTTTTTT.

Comment on this clonotype: A much larger clonotype is one base distant, so this may be a read error. The rearrangement joins TRBV10-3 to TRBJ2-5, with 9 bases lining up with TRBD1. With 5 bases clipped from V and 9 bases from J, the junction kept 10 bases outside the gene matches. CDR3 length equals 14 residues. Per the germline V gene, CDR1 is ENHRY and CDR2 is SYGVKD. The CDR3 region has the DNA TGTGCCATCAGTTACGGGACAGGGAGTTTGGCCCAGTACTTC. Its protein is CAISYGTGSLAQYF.

This clonotype showed up many times. The chain combines TRBV9 with TRBJ2-7, with 10 nucleotides matching TRBD2. CDR3 length equals 15 residues. Germline CDR1 and CDR2: SGDLS and YYNGEE. V shed 4 bases, J shed 5 bases, and the junction held 9 bases outside the gene matches. The CDR3 DNA reads TGTGCCAGCAGCCCCCGCCCGGGACTAGCGAACGAGCAGTACTTC. Amino acid sequence: CASSPRPGLANEQYF.

This clonotype came up a few times. Compared with germline, one end of the junction differs, possibly owing to a read error. V usage is TRBV6-6 and J usage is TRBJ2-7; the D gene is possibly TRBD2 (7 bases). Germline CDR1 MNHNY, CDR2 SVGAGI (reference sequence). The CDR3 extends over 12 amino acids. The CDR3 nucleotides read TGTGCCAGCCGGGGGGCATCCTCCGAGCAGTACTTC. Protein product: CASRGASSEQYF.

This clonotype was picked up one time. This chain uses TRBV5-1 with TRBJ1-3; D not resolved. The CDR3 totals 10 residues. The germline V and J ends were trimmed by 4 bases and 6 bases, with 2 bases remaining between them. The V gene's germline CDR1 is SGHRS and CDR2 YFSETQ. The CDR3 is CASSLNTIYF. The CDR3 DNA reads as TGCGCCAGCAGCCTAAACACCATATATTTT.

This clonotype was found many times. The chain couples TRBV7-2 to TRBJ2-5; D not resolved. The CDR3 runs to 13 residues. V was clipped by 6 bases and J by 5 bases, with 13 bases between them. CDR1 SGHTA and CDR2 FQGNSA come from the germline V gene. CDR3 sequence: CASRRVDRETQYF. DNA of the CDR3: TGTGCCAGCAGACGAGTAGATCGGGAGACCCAGTACTTC.

Many counts were recorded for this clonotype. CDR3 coding DNA: TGTGCCATCAGTGGGGGTTTCAATCAGCCCCAGCATTTT. Translated, it gives CAISGGFNQPQHF. The chain uses TRBV10-3 and TRBJ1-5; no clear D gene. From germline, CDR1 is ENHRY and CDR2 SYGVKD. V shed 4 bases and J shed 3 bases, with 7 bases lying between them. The CDR3 totals 13 residues.

Comments on this clonotype: Germline and junction disagree at one end, which may indicate a read error. The chain has TRBV12-3 or TRBV12-4 and TRBJ2-5, with D possibly matching TRBD2 (5 bases). This CDR3 is 14 amino acids long. The CDR3 nucleotides read TGTGCCAGCAGTTCAGTAGCGCGTCCAGAGACCCAGTGCTTC. It encodes CASSSVARPETQCF.

The J gene is TRBJ2-2, the V gene TRBV29-1, with D tentatively TRBD2 (7 bases). V was trimmed by 2 bases and J by 0 bases, leaving 10 bases between them. Germline CDR1 SQVTM, CDR2 ANQGSEA. The CDR3 runs 15 residues. CDR3 amino acids: CSVETGGTNTGELFF. Written as DNA, the CDR3 is TGCAGCGTTGAAACGGGGGGCACGAACACCGGGGAGCTGTTTTTT.

This clonotype came up many times. V is TRBV20-1 and J is TRBJ1-4; D remains ambiguous. V was pared by 3 bases and J by 5 bases, with 10 bases between. The germline gives CDR1 DFQATT, CDR2 SNEGSKA (reference sequence). The CDR3 length is 13 residues. CDR3 bases: TGCAGTGCTAGGGACCCAGGCAATGAAAAACTGTTTTTT. Translating gives CSARDPGNEKLFF.

This clonotype was recorded at least ten times. The V gene is TRBV29-1, the J gene TRBJ1-5, with 8 bases matching TRBD1. The CDR3 length is 14 residues. The junction had 7 bases not matched to a gene; V was cut back by 6 bases and J by 3 bases. CDR1 and CDR2 (germline): SQVTM, ANQGSEA. The CDR3 protein is CSVTGQGPNQPQHF. CDR3 DNA: TGCAGCGTCACCGGACAGGGACCCAATCAGCCCCAGCATTTT.

CDR3 in amino acids: CAITRGVLNSPLHF. The CDR3, as DNA: TGTGCCATCACTAGGGGGGTCCTGAATTCACCCCTCCACTTT. V is TRBV7-8 and J is TRBJ1-6; tentative D call: TRBD1 (6 bases). Germline V lookup: CDR1 SGHVS, CDR2 FQNEAQ. The CDR3 is 14 amino acids. Trimming took 10 bases from V and 7 from J, leaving 17 bases between them.

V is TRBV25-1 and J is TRBJ2-5; 13 bases agree with TRBD2. Germline V gene sequence: CDR1 MGHDK, CDR2 SYGVNS. The CDR3 covers 14 residues. Trimming cost V 10 bases and J 3 bases; bases outside gene matches: 5. Here the CDR3 DNA reads TGTGCCACAAGGACTAGCGGGGGTAAAGAGACCCAGTACTTC. The encoded protein is CATRTSGGKETQYF. The whole variable domain, remainder taken from reference TRBV25-1 and TRBJ2-5, is EADIYQTPRYLVIGTGKKITLECSQTMGHDKMYWYQQDPGMELHLIHYSYGVNSTEKGDLSSESTVSRIRTEHFPLTLESARPSHTSQYLCATRTSGGKETQYFGPGTRLLVL.

A remark on this clonotype: One junction end does not reproduce the germline sequence, and a read error may be involved. The chain combines TRBV5-4 with TRBJ2-2, with D maybe TRBD2 (5 bases). Germline V gives CDR1 SGHNT, CDR2 YYREEE (reference sequence). CDR3 length: 13 amino acids. The CDR3 DNA sequence: TGTGCCAGCAGCTTGGTGGGGTACGGGAAGCTGTTTTTT. This encodes CASSLVGYGKLFF.